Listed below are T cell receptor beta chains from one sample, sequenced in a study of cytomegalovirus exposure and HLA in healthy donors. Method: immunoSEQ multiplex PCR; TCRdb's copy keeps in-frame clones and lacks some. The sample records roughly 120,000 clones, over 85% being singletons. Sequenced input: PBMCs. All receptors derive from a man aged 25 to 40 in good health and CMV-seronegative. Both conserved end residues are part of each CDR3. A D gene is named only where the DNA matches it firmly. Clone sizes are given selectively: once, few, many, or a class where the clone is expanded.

cdr3_aa: CASTEEGLSVLF; cdr3_nt: TGCGCCAGCACCGAAGAGGGCCTGTCAGTACTTTTT; clone_size: NA; cdr3_length: 12; d_call: NA; j_call: TRBJ1-4; v_call: TRBV10-2
cdr3_aa: CASSQGANYGYTF; cdr3_nt: TGTGCCAGCAGCCAAGGAGCTAACTATGGCTACACCTTC; clone_size: NA; cdr3_length: 13; d_call: NA; j_call: TRBJ1-2; v_call: TRBV13
cdr3_aa: CASSSGQGGREKLFF; cdr3_nt: TGCGCCAGCAGCTCCGGACAGGGGGGGAGGGAAAAACTGTTTTTT; clone_size: few; cdr3_length: 15; d_call: TRBD1; j_call: TRBJ1-4; v_call: TRBV5-1
cdr3_aa: CASGKTGGPSTYNEQFF; cdr3_nt: TGTGCCAGTGGAAAGACGGGGGGGCCGTCAACCTACAATGAGCAGTTCTTC; clone_size: NA; cdr3_length: 17; d_call: TRBD2; j_call: TRBJ2-1; v_call: TRBV19
cdr3_aa: CASSEAFRRDSMSYNEQFF; cdr3_nt: TGTGCCAGCAGTGAAGCGTTCCGGCGGGACTCTATGTCGTACAATGAGCAGTTCTTC; clone_size: once; cdr3_length: 19; d_call: NA; j_call: TRBJ2-1; v_call: TRBV2
cdr3_aa: CASSPGHYNSPLHF; cdr3_nt: TGTGCCAGCAGTCCGGGACACTATAATTCACCCCTCCACTTT; clone_size: NA; cdr3_length: 14; d_call: NA; j_call: TRBJ1-6; v_call: TRBV28
cdr3_aa: CASTDRTYYEQYF; cdr3_nt: TGTGCCAGCACCGACAGGACATACTACGAGCAGTACTTC; clone_size: NA; cdr3_length: 13; d_call: NA; j_call: TRBJ2-7; v_call: TRBV7-9
cdr3_aa: CASSLAPGGAGTEAFF; cdr3_nt: TGCGCCAGCAGCTTGGCCCCTGGGGGGGCGGGCACTGAAGCTTTCTTT; clone_size: NA; cdr3_length: 16; d_call: NA; j_call: TRBJ1-1; v_call: TRBV5-1
cdr3_aa: CASSLRGGVGNTIYF; cdr3_nt: TGTGCCAGCAGTTTACGGGGGGGTGTTGGAAACACCATATATTTT; clone_size: once; cdr3_length: 15; d_call: NA; j_call: TRBJ1-3; v_call: TRBV27
cdr3_aa: CASSTSGGGAGELFF; cdr3_nt: TGTGCCAGCAGCACCTCTGGGGGGGGCGCCGGGGAGCTGTTTTTT; clone_size: once; cdr3_length: 15; d_call: NA; j_call: TRBJ2-2; v_call: TRBV7-6
cdr3_aa: CASSQFRGRGDGYTF; cdr3_nt: TGTGCCAGCAGCCAATTTAGGGGGCGCGGTGATGGCTACACCTTC; clone_size: NA; cdr3_length: 15; d_call: TRBD1; j_call: TRBJ1-2; v_call: TRBV14
cdr3_aa: CASSLSPIYEQYF; cdr3_nt: TGTGCCAGCAGCTTGTCCCCCATCTACGAGCAGTACTTC; clone_size: NA; cdr3_length: 13; d_call: NA; j_call: TRBJ2-7; v_call: TRBV5-4
cdr3_aa: CASSRGRDSRSPLHF; cdr3_nt: TGTGCCAGCAGCCGCGGACGGGACAGCCGCTCACCCCTCCACTTT; clone_size: NA; cdr3_length: 15; d_call: TRBD1; j_call: TRBJ1-6; v_call: TRBV11-1
cdr3_aa: CASSLTSVVTDTQYF; cdr3_nt: TGTGCCAGCAGCTTGACTAGCGTGGTCACAGATACGCAGTATTTT; clone_size: NA; cdr3_length: 15; d_call: TRBD2; j_call: TRBJ2-3; v_call: TRBV7-2
cdr3_aa: CASTGDTQYF; cdr3_nt: TGTGCCAGTACAGGCGATACGCAGTATTTT; clone_size: NA; cdr3_length: 10; d_call: NA; j_call: TRBJ2-3; v_call: TRBV19
cdr3_aa: CSVEPIGGYGYTF; cdr3_nt: TGCAGCGTTGAACCAATCGGGGGCTATGGCTACACCTTC; clone_size: NA; cdr3_length: 13; d_call: NA; j_call: TRBJ1-2; v_call: TRBV29-1
cdr3_aa: CASSLDREHEKLFF; cdr3_nt: TGTGCCAGCAGCTTAGACAGGGAACATGAAAAACTGTTTTTT; clone_size: NA; cdr3_length: 14; d_call: NA; j_call: TRBJ1-4; v_call: TRBV7-6
cdr3_aa: CASSQKGAVQETQYF; cdr3_nt: TGCGCCAGCAGCCAAAAAGGGGCGGTACAAGAGACCCAGTACTTC; clone_size: NA; cdr3_length: 15; d_call: NA; j_call: TRBJ2-5; v_call: TRBV4-3
cdr3_aa: CASSLQGYNEKLFF; cdr3_nt: TGTGCCAGCAGCCTACAGGGTTATAATGAAAAACTGTTTTTT; clone_size: NA; cdr3_length: 14; d_call: NA; j_call: TRBJ1-4; v_call: TRBV11-2
cdr3_aa: CASSFRGEQFF; cdr3_nt: TGTGCCAGCAGCTTTAGAGGGGAGCAGTTCTTC; clone_size: NA; cdr3_length: 11; d_call: NA; j_call: TRBJ2-1; v_call: TRBV5-4
cdr3_aa: CASSTAGLDGNSPLHF; cdr3_nt: TGTGCCAGCAGCACGGCGGGGTTGGACGGTAACTCACCCCTCCACTTT; clone_size: once; cdr3_length: 16; d_call: NA; j_call: TRBJ1-6; v_call: TRBV5-4
cdr3_aa: CASSQAGTASYEQYF; cdr3_nt: TGCGCCAGCAGCCAGGCCGGGACAGCGAGCTACGAGCAGTACTTC; clone_size: NA; cdr3_length: 15; d_call: TRBD1; j_call: TRBJ2-7; v_call: TRBV4-3
cdr3_aa: CASSLIANEQFF; cdr3_nt: TGTGCCAGCAGCTTAATAGCGAATGAGCAGTTCTTC; clone_size: NA; cdr3_length: 12; d_call: NA; j_call: TRBJ2-1; v_call: TRBV11-2
cdr3_aa: CASSMFGQHYEQYF; cdr3_nt: TGTGCCAGTAGTATGTTTGGACAGCACTACGAGCAGTACTTC; clone_size: NA; cdr3_length: 14; d_call: NA; j_call: TRBJ2-7; v_call: TRBV19
cdr3_aa: CASSFTTGQGYEQYF; cdr3_nt: TGTGCCAGCAGCTTCACCACGGGACAGGGCTACGAGCAGTACTTC; clone_size: few; cdr3_length: 15; d_call: TRBD1; j_call: TRBJ2-7; v_call: TRBV7-8